This TCR beta chain was recovered during a study of cytomegalovirus exposure and HLA in healthy donors. The study's findings and limits: Diagnosis of cytomegalovirus status made by the classifier reportedly showed high specificity and sensitivity. The authors confirmed in vitro that a few CMV-associated chains were specific for CMV antigens.

The method was immunoSEQ multiplex PCR; TCRdb's version includes in-frame clones alone and lacks a portion of them. The sample includes about 78,000 clones, 90% to 96% seen only once; the top ten take 1.6%. Regarding this clone: Its specificity is unknown.

Donors were drawn from the approximately 120-subject validation cohort, separate from the 666-subject first cohort. V lost 1 base and J lost 3, with 6 bases in between. This CDR3 is built from 14 residues. Per germline, CDR1 MGHRA and CDR2 YSYEKL. This sequence was found in a man younger than 35 in good health and CMV-seropositive. The sample comprised PBMCs. The V gene is TRBV4-1, the J gene TRBJ2-2; D call uncertain. CDR3 coding DNA: TGCGCCAGCAGCCAAGTAATCGACACCGGGGAGCTGTTTTTT. This sequence encodes CASSQVIDTGELFF.